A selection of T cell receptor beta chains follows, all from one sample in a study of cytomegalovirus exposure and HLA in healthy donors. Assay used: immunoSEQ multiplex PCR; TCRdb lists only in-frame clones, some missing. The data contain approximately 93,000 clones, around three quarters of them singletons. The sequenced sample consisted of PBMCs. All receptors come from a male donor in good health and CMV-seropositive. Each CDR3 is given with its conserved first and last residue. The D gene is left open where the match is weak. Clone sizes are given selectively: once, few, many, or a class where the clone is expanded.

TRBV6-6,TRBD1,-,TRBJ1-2,CASEGAYGYTF,TGTGCCAGCGAGGGGGCTTATGGCTACACCTTC
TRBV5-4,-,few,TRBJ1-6,CASSSGRNSPLHF,TGTGCCAGCAGCTCGGGGAGGAATTCACCCCTCCACTTT
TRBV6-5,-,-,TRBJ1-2,CASRDPGMGGYTF,TGTGCCAGCAGGGACCCAGGGATGGGGGGCTACACCTTC
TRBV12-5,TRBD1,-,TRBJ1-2,CASARTGDYGYTF,TGTGCTAGTGCCCGTACAGGGGACTATGGCTACACCTTC
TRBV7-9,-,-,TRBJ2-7,CASSFSGGAGEQYF,TGTGCCAGCAGCTTTAGTGGGGGGGCGGGCGAGCAGTACTTC
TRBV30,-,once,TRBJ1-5,CAWSVRGGNQPQHF,TGTGCCTGGAGTGTACGAGGGGGAAATCAGCCCCAGCATTTT
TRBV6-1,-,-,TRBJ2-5,CASSGRTEETQYF,TGTGCCAGCAGTGGACGGACAGAAGAGACCCAGTACTTC
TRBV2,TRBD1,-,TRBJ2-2,CACTGGDTGELFF,TGTGCCTGCACAGGGGGCGACACCGGGGAGCTGTTTTTT
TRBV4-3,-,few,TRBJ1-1,CASSQTGLRNTEAFF,TGCGCCAGCAGCCAAACGGGACTTAGGAACACTGAAGCTTTCTTT
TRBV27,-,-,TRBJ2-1,CASSSRSGYEQFF,TGTGCCAGCAGTTCGAGGAGCGGCTATGAGCAGTTCTTC
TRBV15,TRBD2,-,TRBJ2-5,CATSGGTSGGSRETQYF,TGTGCCACCAGCGGGGGGACTAGCGGGGGAAGCCGGGAGACCCAGTACTTC
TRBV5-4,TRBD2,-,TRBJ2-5,CASRQGGLADQETQYF,TGTGCCAGCAGGCAAGGGGGACTAGCGGATCAAGAGACCCAGTACTTC
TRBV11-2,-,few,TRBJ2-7,CASSLAVTGFYEQYF,TGTGCCAGCAGCTTAGCGGTAACGGGATTCTACGAGCAGTACTTC
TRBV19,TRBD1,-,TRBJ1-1,CASSTQGARNTEAFF,TGTGCCAGTAGTACACAGGGGGCGCGGAACACTGAAGCTTTCTTT
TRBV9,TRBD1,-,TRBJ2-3,CASSTGTGWTDTQYF,TGTGCCAGCAGCACCGGGACAGGGTGGACAGATACGCAGTATTTT
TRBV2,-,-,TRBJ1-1,CASLGVNTEAFF,TGTGCCAGCTTAGGAGTGAACACTGAAGCTTTCTTT
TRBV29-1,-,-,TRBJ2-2,CSVPAVGSNTGELFF,TGCAGCGTTCCCGCGGTCGGATCGAACACCGGGGAGCTGTTTTTT
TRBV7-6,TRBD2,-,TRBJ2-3,CASSFIAGGSDTQYF,TGTGCCAGCAGCTTTATAGCGGGGGGGTCAGATACGCAGTATTTT
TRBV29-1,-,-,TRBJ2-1,CSVEPGLSHDEQFF,TGCAGCGTTGAGCCAGGGTTATCACATGATGAGCAGTTCTTC
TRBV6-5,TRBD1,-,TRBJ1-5,CASSYSTGAAQPQHF,TGTGCCAGCAGTTACTCGACAGGGGCCGCTCAGCCCCAGCATTTT
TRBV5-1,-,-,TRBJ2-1,CASSSFPDSLSYNEQFF,TGCGCCAGCAGCTCATTTCCGGACAGCCTGTCCTACAATGAGCAGTTCTTC
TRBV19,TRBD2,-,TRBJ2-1,CASTIAGGRASYNEQFF,TGTGCCAGTACTATAGCGGGGGGTCGAGCCTCCTACAATGAGCAGTTCTTC
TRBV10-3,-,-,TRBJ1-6,CAISEGAGIYNSPLHF,TGTGCCATCAGTGAGGGGGCAGGGATCTATAATTCACCCCTCCACTTT
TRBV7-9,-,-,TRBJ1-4,CASSLGGNEKLFF,TGTGCCAGCAGCTTAGGCGGGAATGAAAAACTGTTTTTT
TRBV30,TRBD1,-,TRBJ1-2,CAWSPGTGYYGGYTF,TGTGCCTGGAGTCCCGGGACAGGGTACTATGGCGGCTACACCTTC
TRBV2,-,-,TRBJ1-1,CASRGGGNTEAFF,TGTGCCAGCAGGGGAGGGGGGAACACTGAAGCTTTCTTT
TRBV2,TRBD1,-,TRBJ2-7,CASLGTDTAYEQYF,TGTGCCAGTCTCGGGACAGACACAGCCTACGAGCAGTACTTC
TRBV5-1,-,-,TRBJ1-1,CASSLEGVGTEAFF,TGCGCCAGCAGCTTGGAAGGGGTGGGGACTGAAGCTTTCTTT
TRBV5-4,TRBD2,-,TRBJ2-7,CASSSVSGNYEQYF,TGTGCCAGCAGCTCGGTCAGCGGGAACTACGAGCAGTACTTC
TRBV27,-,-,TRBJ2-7,CASSSPSGVEQYF,TGTGCCAGCAGTTCCCCCTCCGGGGTCGAGCAGTACTTC
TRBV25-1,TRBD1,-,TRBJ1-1,CASSESRTGDTEAFF,TGTGCCAGCAGTGAATCGAGGACAGGGGACACTGAAGCTTTCTTT
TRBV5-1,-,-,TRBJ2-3,CASSSLRASTDTQYF,TGCGCCAGCAGCTCCCTCAGGGCCAGCACAGATACGCAGTATTTT
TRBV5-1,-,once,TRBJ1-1,CASSRREGRARTEAFF,TGCGCCAGCAGCCGCAGGGAGGGCAGGGCCCGTACTGAAGCTTTCTTT
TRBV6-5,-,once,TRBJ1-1,CASSWGPEAFF,TGTGCCAGCAGTTGGGGCCCCGAAGCTTTCTTT
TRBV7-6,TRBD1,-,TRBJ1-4,CASSLRQGVFNEKLFF,TGTGCCAGCAGCTTACGGCAGGGGGTGTTTAATGAAAAACTGTTTTTT
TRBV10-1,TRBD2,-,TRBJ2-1,CASSESVTSAGIDEQFF,TGCGCCAGCAGTGAGTCGGTTACTAGCGCTGGAATCGATGAGCAGTTCTTC
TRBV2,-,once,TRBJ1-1,CASRPGGANTEAFF,TGTGCCAGCAGGCCCGGGGGGGCAAATACTGAAGCTTTCTTT
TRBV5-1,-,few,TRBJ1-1,CASSQGVNTEAFF,TGCGCCAGCAGCCAAGGGGTAAACACTGAAGCTTTCTTT
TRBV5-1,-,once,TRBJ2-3,CASSPTVGGDTQYF,TGCGCCAGCAGCCCAACCGTGGGAGGTGATACGCAGTATTTT
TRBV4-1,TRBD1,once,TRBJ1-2,CASSQDRTGGLYGYTF,TGCGCCAGCAGCCAAGATAGGACAGGAGGCCTCTATGGCTACACCTTC
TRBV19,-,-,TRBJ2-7,CASSRSIGPTGPYEQYF,TGTGCCAGTAGTAGGTCAATCGGTCCGACAGGCCCCTACGAGCAGTACTTC
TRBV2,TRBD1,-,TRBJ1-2,CASSEEPRDRLGGYTF,TGTGCCAGCAGTGAGGAGCCCCGGGACAGGCTGGGTGGCTACACCTTC
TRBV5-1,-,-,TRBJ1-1,CASSLDPVNTEAFF,TGCGCCAGCAGCTTGGATCCGGTGAACACTGAAGCTTTCTTT
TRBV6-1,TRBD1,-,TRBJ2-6,CASSQGRGSGANVLTF,TGTGCCAGCAGTCAAGGCAGGGGGTCTGGGGCCAACGTCCTGACTTTC
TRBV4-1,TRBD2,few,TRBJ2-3,CASSQDSVRRGAATQYF,TGCGCCAGCAGCCAAGACTCCGTACGGCGGGGGGCCGCAACGCAGTATTTT
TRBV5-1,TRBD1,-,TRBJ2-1,CASSLGQGNSNEQFF,TGCGCCAGCAGCCTGGGACAGGGTAACTCTAATGAGCAGTTCTTC
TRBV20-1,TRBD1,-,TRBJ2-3,CSALQGNQYF,TGCAGTGCACTACAGGGGAACCAGTATTTT
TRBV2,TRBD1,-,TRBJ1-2,CASIEGQGYGYTF,TGTGCCAGCATAGAAGGACAGGGGTATGGCTACACCTTC
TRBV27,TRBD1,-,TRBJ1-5,CASSFAGQSNQPQHF,TGTGCCAGCAGTTTTGCGGGACAGAGCAATCAGCCCCAGCATTTT
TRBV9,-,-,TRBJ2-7,CASSVDRAGQQYF,TGTGCCAGCAGCGTAGACAGGGCCGGCCAGCAGTACTTC
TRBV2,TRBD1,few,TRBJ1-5,CASSEEQGAYQPQHF,TGTGCCAGCAGTGAAGAACAGGGGGCTTATCAGCCCCAGCATTTT
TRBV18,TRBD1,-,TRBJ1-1,CASSPLTGGGTEAFF,TGTGCCAGCTCACCACTTACAGGGGGCGGCACTGAAGCTTTCTTT
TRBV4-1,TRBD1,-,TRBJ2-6,CASSQTRDRGNGANVLTF,TGCGCCAGCAGCCAAACCCGGGACAGGGGGAACGGGGCCAACGTCCTGACTTTC
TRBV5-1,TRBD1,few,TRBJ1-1,CASSEGAGTEAFF,TGCGCCAGCAGCGAGGGGGCAGGAACTGAAGCTTTCTTT
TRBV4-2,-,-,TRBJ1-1,CASSYEATEAFF,TGTGCCAGCAGCTATGAGGCAACTGAAGCTTTCTTT
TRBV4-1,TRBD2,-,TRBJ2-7,CASSRGLAGDHSYEQYF,TGCGCCAGCAGCCGGGGACTAGCGGGGGACCACTCCTACGAGCAGTACTTC
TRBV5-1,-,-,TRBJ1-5,CASSSDSTNQPQHF,TGCGCCAGCTCCTCAGACAGCACCAATCAGCCCCAGCATTTT